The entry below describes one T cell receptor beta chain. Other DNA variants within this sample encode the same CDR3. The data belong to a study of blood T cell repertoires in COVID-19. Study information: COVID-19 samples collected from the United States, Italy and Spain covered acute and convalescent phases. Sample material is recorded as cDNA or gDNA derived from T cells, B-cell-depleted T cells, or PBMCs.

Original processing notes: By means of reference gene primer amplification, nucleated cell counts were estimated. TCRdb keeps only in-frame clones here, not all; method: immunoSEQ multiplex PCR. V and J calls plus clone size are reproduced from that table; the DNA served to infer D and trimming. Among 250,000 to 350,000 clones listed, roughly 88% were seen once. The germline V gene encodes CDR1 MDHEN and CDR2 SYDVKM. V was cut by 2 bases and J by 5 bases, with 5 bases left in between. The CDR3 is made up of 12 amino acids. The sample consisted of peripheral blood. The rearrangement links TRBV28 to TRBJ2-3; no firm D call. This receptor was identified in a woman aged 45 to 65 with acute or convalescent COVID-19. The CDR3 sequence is CASSLRGDTQYF. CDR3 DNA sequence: TGTGCCAGCAGTTTAAGAGGAGATACGCAGTATTTT.